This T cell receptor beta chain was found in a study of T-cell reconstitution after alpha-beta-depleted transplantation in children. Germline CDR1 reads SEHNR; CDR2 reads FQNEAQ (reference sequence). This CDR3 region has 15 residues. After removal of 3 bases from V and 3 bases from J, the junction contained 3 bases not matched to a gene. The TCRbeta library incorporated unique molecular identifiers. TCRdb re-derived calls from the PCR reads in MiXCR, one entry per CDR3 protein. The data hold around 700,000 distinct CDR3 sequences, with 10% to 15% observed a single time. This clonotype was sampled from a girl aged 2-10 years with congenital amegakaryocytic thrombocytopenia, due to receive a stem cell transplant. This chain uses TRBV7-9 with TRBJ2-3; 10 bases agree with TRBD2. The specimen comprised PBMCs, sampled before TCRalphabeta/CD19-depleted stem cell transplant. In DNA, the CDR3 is TGTGCCAGCAGCTTCTTACTAGCGGGGACAGATACGCAGTATTTT. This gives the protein CASSFLLAGTDTQYF.